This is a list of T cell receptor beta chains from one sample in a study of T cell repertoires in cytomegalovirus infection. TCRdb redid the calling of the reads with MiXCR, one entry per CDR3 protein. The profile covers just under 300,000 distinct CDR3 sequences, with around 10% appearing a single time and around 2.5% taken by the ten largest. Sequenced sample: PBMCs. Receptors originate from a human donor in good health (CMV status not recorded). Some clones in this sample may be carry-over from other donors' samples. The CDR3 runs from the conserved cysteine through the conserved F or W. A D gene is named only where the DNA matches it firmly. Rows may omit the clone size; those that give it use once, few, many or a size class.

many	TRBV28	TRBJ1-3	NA	CASSQLLSAGQYSGNTIYF	TGTGCCAGCAGTCAACTCCTCTCCGCCGGACAGTACTCTGGAAACACCATATATTTT
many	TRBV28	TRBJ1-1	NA	CASSFFTEAFF	TGTGCCAGCAGTTTCTTCACTGAAGCTTTCTTT
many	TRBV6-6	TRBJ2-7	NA	CASSSWAGEQYF	TGTGCCAGCAGTTCCTGGGCGGGGGAGCAGTACTTC
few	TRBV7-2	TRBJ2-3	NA	CASSTRGRISTDTQYF	TGTGCCAGCTCCACCCGGGGACGGATAAGCACAGATACGCAGTATTTT
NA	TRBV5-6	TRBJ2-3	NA	CASSTLRADTQYF	TGTGCCAGCAGCACCCTTCGGGCAGATACGCAGTATTTT
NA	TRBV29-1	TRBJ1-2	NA	CSADGGNF	TGCAGCGCCGACGGAGGGAACTTC
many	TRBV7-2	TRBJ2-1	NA	CATRGAYNEQFF	TGTGCCACCAGGGGCGCCTACAATGAGCAGTTCTTC
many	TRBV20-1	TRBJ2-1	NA	CSADTPPGQRRGEQFF	TGCAGTGCTGACACTCCACCAGGTCAAAGGAGGGGTGAGCAGTTCTTC
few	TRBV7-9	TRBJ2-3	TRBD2	CASSPTSGGTTQYF	TGTGCCAGCAGCCCGACTAGCGGGGGGACTACGCAGTATTTT
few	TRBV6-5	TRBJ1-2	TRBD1	CASSYSSAGTGIVTF	TGTGCCAGCAGTTACTCGAGTGCCGGGACAGGGATTGTCACCTTC
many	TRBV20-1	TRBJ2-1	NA	CSASNPARNNEQFF	TGCAGTGCTAGCAACCCGGCACGGAACAATGAGCAGTTCTTC
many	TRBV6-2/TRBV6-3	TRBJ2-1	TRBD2	CASSPGGSGSYNEQFF	TGTGCCAGCAGTCCGGGGGGATCCGGCTCCTACAATGAGCAGTTCTTC
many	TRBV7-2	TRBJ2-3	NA	CASSLALHTDTQYF	TGTGCCAGCAGCTTAGCGCTTCACACAGATACGCAGTATTTT
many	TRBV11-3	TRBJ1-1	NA	CASSIGGRGGNTEAFF	TGTGCCAGCAGCATAGGTGGGAGGGGAGGGAACACTGAAGCTTTCTTT
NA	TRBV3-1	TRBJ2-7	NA	CASSQVGPGSYEQYF	TGTGCCAGCAGCCAAGTAGGGCCAGGGAGCTACGAGCAGTACTTC
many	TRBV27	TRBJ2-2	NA	CASRSGVNTGELFF	TGTGCCAGCAGGTCGGGGGTTAACACCGGGGAGCTGTTTTTT
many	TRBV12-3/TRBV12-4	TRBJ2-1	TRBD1	CASADRATASNEQFF	TGTGCCAGCGCAGACAGGGCAACAGCATCCAATGAGCAGTTCTTC
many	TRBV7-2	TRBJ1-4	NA	CASSPGRTANEKLFF	TGTGCCAGCAGCCCGGGCAGGACTGCCAATGAAAAACTGTTTTTT
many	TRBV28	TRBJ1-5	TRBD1	CASTFEDRGRQPQHF	TGTGCCAGCACCTTCGAGGACAGGGGAAGGCAGCCCCAGCATTTT
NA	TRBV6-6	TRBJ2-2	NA	CASRAGAGANTGELFF	TGTGCCAGCAGGGCCGGGGCGGGGGCAAACACCGGGGAGCTGTTTTTT
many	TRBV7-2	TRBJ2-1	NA	CASSQDTASYNEQFF	TGTGCCAGCAGCCAGGACACGGCCTCCTACAATGAGCAGTTCTTC
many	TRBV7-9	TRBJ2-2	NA	CASSLGRATGELFF	TGTGCCAGCAGCTTAGGGAGGGCCACCGGGGAGCTGTTTTTT
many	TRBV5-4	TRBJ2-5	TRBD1	CASSTGQRQETQYF	TGTGCCAGCAGTACGGGACAGCGTCAAGAGACCCAGTACTTC
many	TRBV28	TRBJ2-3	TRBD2	CASRRREGTDTQYF	TGTGCCAGCAGGCGCCGGGAGGGCACAGATACGCAGTATTTT
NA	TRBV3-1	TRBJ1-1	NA	CASSQVPNTEAFF	TGTGCCAGCAGCCAGGTCCCGAACACTGAAGCTTTCTTT
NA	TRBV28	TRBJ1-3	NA	CASTSYRVAGNTIYF	TGTGCCAGCACCTCGTACAGGGTAGCGGGAAACACCATATATTTT
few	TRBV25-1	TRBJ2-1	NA	CASMNRAFNNEQFF	TGTGCCAGCATGAACAGGGCCTTTAACAATGAGCAGTTCTTC
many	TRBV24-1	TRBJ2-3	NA	CATGSGITDTQYF	TGTGCCACCGGAAGCGGAATCACAGATACGCAGTATTTT
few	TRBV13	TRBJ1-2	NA	CASSLAGALFQGYTF	TGTGCCAGCAGCTTAGCAGGGGCCCTTTTCCAGGGCTACACCTTC
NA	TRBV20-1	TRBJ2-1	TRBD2	CSARIAGGPWDEQFF	TGCAGTGCTAGAATAGCGGGGGGGCCGTGGGATGAGCAGTTCTTC
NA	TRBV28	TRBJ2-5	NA	CASSLRKGQETQYF	TGTGCCAGCAGTTTACGGAAAGGCCAAGAGACCCAGTACTTC
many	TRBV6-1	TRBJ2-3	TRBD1	CASSRTGYTDTQYF	TGTGCCAGCAGTCGGACAGGATACACAGATACGCAGTATTTT
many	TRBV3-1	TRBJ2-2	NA	CASSRQARNTGELFF	TGTGCCAGCAGCCGACAGGCTCGGAACACCGGGGAGCTGTTTTTT
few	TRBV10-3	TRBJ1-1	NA	CAIRSTVEGSFF	TGTGCCATCAGATCGACAGTGGAGGGTTCTTTCTTT
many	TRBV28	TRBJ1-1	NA	CASSERGLNTEAFF	TGTGCCAGCAGTGAAAGGGGACTGAACACTGAAGCTTTCTTT
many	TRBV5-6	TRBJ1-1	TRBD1	CASSLGQGGLNTEAFF	TGTGCCAGCAGCTTGGGGCAGGGGGGGTTGAACACTGAAGCTTTCTTT
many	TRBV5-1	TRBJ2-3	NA	CASNLGARESTDTQYF	TGCGCCAGCAACTTGGGGGCACGGGAGAGCACAGATACGCAGTATTTT
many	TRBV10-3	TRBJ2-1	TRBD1	CAILQQGRHEQFF	TGTGCCATCCTCCAACAGGGGCGGCATGAGCAGTTCTTC
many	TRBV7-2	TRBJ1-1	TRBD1	CASSLDRGSNLVFF	TGTGCCAGCAGCTTAGACAGGGGGAGCAACCTGGTCTTCTTT
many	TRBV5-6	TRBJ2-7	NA	CASSSVSGEITYEQYF	TGTGCCAGCAGCTCGGTTTCTGGAGAGATCACCTACGAGCAGTACTTC